This entry concerns a single TCR beta chain. Its antigen is as yet unknown. The protocol was immunoSEQ multiplex PCR, while the TCRdb copy is restricted to in-frame clones and leaves out a portion. The sample lists under 85,000 clones; approximately 90% were seen once. Samples of blood were obtained at baseline, on cycle 4 day 1, and on cycle 7 day 1. The entry originates in a study of OX40 agonist ivuxolimab in advanced cancers. At the level of the study: Patients were given ivuxolimab, an antibody that agonizes OX40 (CD134). Whole-study results and caveats: Among the lowest peripheral clonal expansion occurred in 0.1-3.0 mg/kg partial responders.

The CDR3 spans 14 residues. Trimming took off 0 bases at V and 1 base at J, with 6 bases between the two ends. In germline, CDR1 is SGHAT, CDR2 FQNNGV. The chain uses TRBV11-2 and TRBJ1-1; D ambiguous. Specimen: CD4+ or CD8+ T cells sorted from blood, collected in a trial of the OX40 agonist ivuxolimab. This receptor was taken from an adult with an advanced solid tumor such as melanoma, head and neck, liver or kidney cancer. The CDR3 protein is CASSLETANTEAFF. The CDR3 nucleotides are TGTGCCAGCAGCTTAGAAACAGCGAACACTGAAGCTTTCTTT. Together with reference TRBV11-2 and TRBJ1-1, the CDR3 gives the full variable domain: EAGVAQSPRYKIIEKRQSVAFWCNPISGHATLYWYQQILGQGPKLLIQFQNNGVVDDSQLPKDRFSAERLKGVDSTLKIQPAKLEDSAVYLCASSLETANTEAFFGQGTRLTVV.